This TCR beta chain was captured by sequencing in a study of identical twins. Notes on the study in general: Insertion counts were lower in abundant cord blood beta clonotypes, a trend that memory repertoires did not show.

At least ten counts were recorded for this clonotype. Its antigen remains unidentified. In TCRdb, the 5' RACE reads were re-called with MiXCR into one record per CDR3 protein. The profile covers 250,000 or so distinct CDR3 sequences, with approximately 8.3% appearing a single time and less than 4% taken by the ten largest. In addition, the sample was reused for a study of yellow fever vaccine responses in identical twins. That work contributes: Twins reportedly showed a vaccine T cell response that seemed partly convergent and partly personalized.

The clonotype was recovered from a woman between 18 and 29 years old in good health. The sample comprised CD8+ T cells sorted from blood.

The CDR3 DNA is TGTGCCAGCACCGGATTCGTGGATTCCCGGGACCTCTCTTTATATGAGCAGTTCTTC. Its translation: CASTGFVDSRDLSLYEQFF. V is TRBV28 and J is TRBJ2-1; D is perhaps TRBD1 or TRBD2 (5 bases each). Per the germline V gene, CDR1 is MDHEN and CDR2 is SYDVKM. The V gene lost 7 bases and the J gene lost 8 bases, with 33 bases spanning the gap. The CDR3 contains 19 residues.